This T cell receptor delta chain was captured by sequencing in a study of gamma delta lymphoproliferative disorders and STAT genes. Study information: Each gamma-chain library started from at least 50 ng of genomic DNA, using the LymphoTrack Dx TCRG Assay. The EuroClonality-NGS protocol was used to prepare delta libraries.

The CDR3 runs to 19 residues. Germline CDR1 and CDR2: TSWWSYY and QGS. The junction had 13 bases not matched to a gene; V was cut back by 2 bases and J by 2 bases. The receptor sequences were amplified from genomic DNA of peripheral blood mononuclear cells. TCRdb reanalysed the multiplex PCR reads via CATT. The data contain over a thousand delta-chain clones, approximately 1.3% of them singletons. The study, taken as a whole, reports: Patient gamma repertoires clustered apart from healthy controls; delta did not.

Concerning this clone: The antigen is undetermined. The protein given by TCRdb reflects a much larger clone and differs at residue 6 from this DNA's translation, likely from a read error; the protein shown is the DNA's translation.

The receptor comes from a human donor in good health. The chain combines TRDV1 with TRDJ1; 11 bases are shared with TRDD3. Sequenced material: blood. CDR3: CALGEVPSLGDTQTDKLIF. DNA of the CDR3: TGTGCTCTTGGGGAAGTTCCCTCATTGGGGGATACGCAAACCGATAAACTCATCTTT.